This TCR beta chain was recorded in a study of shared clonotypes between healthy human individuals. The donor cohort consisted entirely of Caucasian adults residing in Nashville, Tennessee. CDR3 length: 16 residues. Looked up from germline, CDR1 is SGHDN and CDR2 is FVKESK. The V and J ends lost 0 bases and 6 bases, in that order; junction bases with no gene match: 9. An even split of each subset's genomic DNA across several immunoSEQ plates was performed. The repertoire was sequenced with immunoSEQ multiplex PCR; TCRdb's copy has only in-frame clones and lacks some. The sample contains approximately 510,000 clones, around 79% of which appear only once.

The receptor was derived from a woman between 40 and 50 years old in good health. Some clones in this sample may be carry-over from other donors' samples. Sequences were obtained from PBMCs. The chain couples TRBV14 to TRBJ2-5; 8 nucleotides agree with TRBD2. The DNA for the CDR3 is TGTGCCAGCAGCCAAGAGGGCGGGAGGACGAGAAAGACCCAGTACTTC. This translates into CASSQEGGRTRKTQYF.